This TCR beta chain was recovered during a study of neurological immune-mediated disorders. CDR3 length equals 11 residues. Trimming took 6 bases from V and 5 from J, leaving 7 bases between them. One entry per CDR3 protein results from TCRdb running MiXCR on the 5' RACE reads. The sample records 85,000 to 90,000 distinct CDR3 sequences, 3% to 4% being singletons. This clonotype was counted ten times or more. The chain joins TRBV12-3 or TRBV12-4 to TRBJ1-2; D is possibly TRBD1 (6 bases). The receptor was derived from a woman between 45 and 60 years old with multiple sclerosis. Sequenced material: PBMCs. The CDR3 coding sequence is TGTGCCAGCAGACAGGGATATGGCTACACCTTC. Protein: CASRQGYGYTF.